This TCR beta chain comes out of a study of T cells in Graves' hyperthyroidism and ophthalmopathy. Findings and limits, study-wide: From stable hyperthyroidism, ophthalmopathy was separated by a 13 V-J model. Most expanded thyroid clonotypes above 0.001 recurred in blood.

The TCR beta CDR3 regions underwent amplification using RNA transcripts as the source. An initial round of RT-PCR targeting the TCR CDR3 relied on the HTBI primer set. TCRdb reanalysed the multiplex PCR reads using MiXCR and keeps one entry per CDR3 protein. Among a few hundred thousand distinct CDR3 sequences listed, 46% were seen once. Regarding this clonotype: The antigen is unknown.

The germline gives CDR1 DFQATT, CDR2 SNEGSKA (reference sequence). This CDR3 has 15 amino acids. Trimming took 5 bases from V and 9 from J; bases not matched to a gene: 18. The sequenced sample consisted of peripheral blood or thyroid tissue (not recorded which). The sequence was collected from an adult woman with Graves' disease, either hyperthyroidism or ophthalmopathy (not recorded which). The J gene is TRBJ2-5, the V gene TRBV20-1, with 7 nucleotides matching TRBD1. The DNA for the CDR3 is TGCAGTGCTCTCGACAGGGATGGGATCAATCAGCCCCAGTACTTC. This encodes CSALDRDGINQPQYF.